The rows below give T cell receptor beta chains drawn from one sample of a study of CD8 T cells in ankylosing spondylitis. Via MiXCR, TCRdb re-called the 5' RACE reads, giving one row per CDR3 protein. The data show 100,000 to 150,000 distinct CDR3 sequences, 10% to 12% seen once. The material sequenced was blood, either unsorted or a sorted T cell fraction (not recorded which). These receptors originate from a female donor with ankylosing spondylitis or in good health (not recorded which). Both conserved end residues are part of each CDR3. The order of the fields is clone size, V gene, J gene, D gene, CDR3 DNA, CDR3 protein. D genes are given only for firm matches. Clone size is given for some rows only: seen once, a few or many times, or a class if the clone is expanded.

many	TRBV5-4	TRBJ2-2	TRBD1	TGTGCCAGCAGCTTCCATAAAACCTCGGGACAGCTTCCCCCAAGGCGGGAGCTGTTTTTT	CASSFHKTSGQLPPRRELFF
many	TRBV3-1	TRBJ2-1	TRBD2	TGTGCCAGCAGCCAAAGCCCAGCGGGGGGTACGCGGAATGAGCAGTTCTTC	CASSQSPAGGTRNEQFF
-	TRBV5-5	TRBJ2-1	TRBD2	TGTGCCAGCAGCCCGGGGGGAGACACCTACAATGAGCAGTTCTTC	CASSPGGDTYNEQFF
many	TRBV12-3/TRBV12-4	TRBJ2-7	TRBD2	TGTGCCAGCAGTTCCAGAGGGAGGGGATACTACGAGCAGTACTTC	CASSSRGRGYYEQYF
many	TRBV20-1	TRBJ2-1	TRBD2	TGCAGTGCCCCTAGCGGGGGGGGGTATGAGCAGTTCTTC	CSAPSGGGYEQFF
many	TRBV5-6	TRBJ2-1	TRBD1	TGTGCCAGCAGCTCCCCGACAGGGATCAATGAGCAGTTCTTC	CASSSPTGINEQFF
many	TRBV20-1	TRBJ1-2	-	TGCAGTGCTAGGGGGACGGAGGGGGGCCGGTATGGCTACACCTTC	CSARGTEGGRYGYTF
many	TRBV18	TRBJ1-2	TRBD1	TGTGCCAGCTCACCTCTAACAGGGGTATCAACGAGTGGCTACACCTTC	CASSPLTGVSTSGYTF
many	TRBV11-2	TRBJ1-2	TRBD1	TGTGCCAGCAGCTCTCCCGGACAGGGTGAGGGTGGCTACACCTTC	CASSSPGQGEGGYTF
many	TRBV5-1	TRBJ1-2	TRBD1	TGCGCCAGCAGCTTGGGGTCGACAGGGGGTAACTATGGCTACACCTTC	CASSLGSTGGNYGYTF
many	TRBV14	TRBJ2-1	-	TGTGCCAGCAGCCATGACCCCCAAAAGCAGTTCTTC	CASSHDPQKQFF
many	TRBV30	TRBJ2-5	-	TGTGCCTGGAGCTCTAGTAGAAGACGGGGATCACAAGAGACCCAGTACTTC	CAWSSSRRRGSQETQYF
many	TRBV4-1	TRBJ1-3	-	TGCGCCAAGCGCGGGGTCCCCCTACGCTCTGGAAACACCATATATTTT	CAKRGVPLRSGNTIYF
many	TRBV20-1	TRBJ1-2	-	TGCAGTGCTAGCTACTTGGATGGCTACACCTTC	CSASYLDGYTF
many	TRBV20-1	TRBJ2-6	-	TGCAGTGCTAGAGGAGACTCTGGGGCCAACGTCCTGACTTTC	CSARGDSGANVLTF
many	TRBV7-2	TRBJ2-3	TRBD2	TGTGCCAGCAGCTTAGCACTAGCGGGAGAGCAGTATTTT	CASSLALAGEQYF
few	TRBV7-3	TRBJ2-2	-	TGTGCCAGCAGCTACCGGGCCGACAACACCGGGGAGCTGTTTTTT	CASSYRADNTGELFF
many	TRBV5-1	TRBJ2-1	TRBD1	TGCGCCAGCAGCATGCGACAGGGGGACAACAATGAGCAGTTCTTC	CASSMRQGDNNEQFF
-	TRBV11-2	TRBJ1-2	TRBD1	TGTGCCAGCTCAGGGGGGCGGATATATGGCTACACCTTC	CASSGGRIYGYTF
many	TRBV20-1	TRBJ2-7	-	TGCAGTGCCAGGCCTTCTAGTGGGGACTACGAGCAGTACTTC	CSARPSSGDYEQYF
many	TRBV28	TRBJ1-1	TRBD1	TGTGCCAGCAGTTGGGTCCCGGGACAGGGGGCCGCTTTCTTT	CASSWVPGQGAAFF
few	TRBV7-3	TRBJ1-5	-	TGTGCCAGCACCAATCAGCCCCAGCATTTT	CASTNQPQHF
-	TRBV29-1	TRBJ2-5	TRBD2	TGCAGCCATGCGGCGGGGGGTGAGACCCAGTACTTC	CSHAAGGETQYF
many	TRBV12-3/TRBV12-4	TRBJ1-1	-	TGTGCCAGCAGTTTAGGGATCACTGAAGCTTTCTTT	CASSLGITEAFF
-	TRBV18	TRBJ1-2	TRBD1	TGTGCCAGCTCACCTAACCCAGGGGGCGAGGGTCCCGCTGGCTACACCTTC	CASSPNPGGEGPAGYTF
-	TRBV5-6	TRBJ1-2	-	TGTGCCAGCAGCTTGGTTGATTTTCTGGACGGCGGCTACACCTTC	CASSLVDFLDGGYTF
many	TRBV7-6	TRBJ1-1	-	TGTGCCAGCAGCTTGGGCCCCAACGAAGCTTTCTTC	CASSLGPNEAFF
few	TRBV7-2	TRBJ2-5	-	TGTGCCAGCAGCCAAACCGAGACCCAGTACTTC	CASSQTETQYF
-	TRBV12-5	TRBJ1-1	-	TGTGCTAGTGGTTTGGGCTCCGCTGAAGCTTTCTTT	CASGLGSAEAFF
many	TRBV5-1	TRBJ2-3	TRBD2	TGCGCCAGCAGCTTGGGGGTCGGGGGGAGCACAGATACGCAGTATTTT	CASSLGVGGSTDTQYF
once	TRBV11-1	TRBJ2-1	TRBD2	TGTGCCAGCAGCTTAGGACTAGCGGGGGCTAACTCCTACAATGAGCAGTTCTTC	CASSLGLAGANSYNEQFF
many	TRBV7-3	TRBJ2-1	-	TGTGCCAGCAGCTTAGGGACCGCGCAGTTCTTC	CASSLGTAQFF
-	TRBV28	TRBJ1-2	-	TGTGCCAGCAGTTTAAGAAAACAGAACTATGGCTACACCTTC	CASSLRKQNYGYTF
few	TRBV29-1	TRBJ1-4	-	TGCAGCGTTGCCGTTAATGAAAAACTGTTTTTT	CSVAVNEKLFF
many	TRBV20-1	TRBJ2-6	-	TGCAGTGCTAACCAAGGAGCCGGGGCCAACGTCCTGACTTTC	CSANQGAGANVLTF
many	TRBV20-1	TRBJ2-1	TRBD2	TGCAGTGCTAGCCGGGTCGGCGGGGGGTACAATGAGCAGTTCTTC	CSASRVGGGYNEQFF
many	TRBV20-1	TRBJ2-3	TRBD2	TGCAGTGCTAGTCGGGAGGGCGGGTCAGATACGCAGTATTTT	CSASREGGSDTQYF
many	TRBV28	TRBJ2-2	-	TGTGCCAGCAGTTTGGGGGGCCTCACCGGGGAGCTGTTTTTT	CASSLGGLTGELFF
many	TRBV12-3/TRBV12-4	TRBJ2-7	-	TGTGCCAGCAGTTCCCAGGCGGGACTTTCCTACGAGCAGTACTTC	CASSSQAGLSYEQYF
many	TRBV18	TRBJ2-5	TRBD1	TGTGCCAGCTCACCGGACAGGCAAGAGACCCAGTACTTC	CASSPDRQETQYF
few	TRBV7-2	TRBJ2-7	-	TGTGCCAGCAGCTTACTGGCGGGGACAACCTACGAGCAGCACTTC	CASSLLAGTTYEQHF
many	TRBV29-1	TRBJ1-1	-	TGCAGCGTTGTGGGAGGCACTGAAGCTTTCTTT	CSVVGGTEAFF
few	TRBV7-9	TRBJ2-2	-	TGTGCCAGCAGCTTAGCCCCCGGGGAGCTGTTTTTT	CASSLAPGELFF
many	TRBV5-1	TRBJ2-7	TRBD2	TGCGCCAGCAGCCCTGGAGGCGGGAGGGTCTCGGAGTACGAGCAGTACTTC	CASSPGGGRVSEYEQYF
many	TRBV18	TRBJ2-5	-	TGTGCCAGCTCACCACCGAACTACCAAGAGACCCAGTACTTC	CASSPPNYQETQYF
-	TRBV6-5	TRBJ1-1	-	TGTGCCAGCAAAAAGGGAAGCAGCGGGAACACTGAAGCTTTCTTT	CASKKGSSGNTEAFF
many	TRBV7-9	TRBJ1-1	TRBD1	TGTGCCAGCAGCTCCGGGACAGGGGTAATTGAAGCTTTCTTT	CASSSGTGVIEAFF
-	TRBV7-2	TRBJ1-1	-	TGTGCCAGCAGCCCCCTCACTGAAGCTTTCTTT	CASSPLTEAFF
many	TRBV28	TRBJ2-7	TRBD2	TGTGCCAGCAGTTGGCTAGCGGTCTCCTACGAGCAGTACTTC	CASSWLAVSYEQYF
many	TRBV5-1	TRBJ1-4	TRBD1	TGCGCCAGCAGCCCGGTCCCGGGACAGGGGGCGGAGGAAAAACTGTTTTTT	CASSPVPGQGAEEKLFF
many	TRBV12-3/TRBV12-4	TRBJ1-5	TRBD1	TGTGCCAGCAGTGAGACAGGGATAGGGCAGCCCCAGCATTTT	CASSETGIGQPQHF
-	TRBV6-1	TRBJ2-2	-	TGTGCCAGCAGTGAAATGAGTTCCCGAGCAACCGGGGAGCTGTTTTTT	CASSEMSSRATGELFF
few	TRBV30	TRBJ1-6	-	TGTGCCTGGATGGAGGACATTAGACTGGCACCCCTCCACTTT	CAWMEDIRLAPLHF
many	TRBV20-1	TRBJ1-1	-	TGCAGTGCTAGAGGGAGGGCCACTGAAGCTTTCTTT	CSARGRATEAFF
many	TRBV6-5	TRBJ2-5	-	TGTGCCAGCAGTTACGGGGGCAGGGGGCCAGCGGGGCAAGAGACCCAGTACTTC	CASSYGGRGPAGQETQYF